The rows below give T cell receptor beta chains drawn from one sample of a study of beta chain features in type 1 diabetes. Profiled with immunoSEQ multiplex PCR; TCRdb holds only in-frame clones, not every one. The sample lists about 210,000 clones, roughly a tenth occurring once. Input material: central memory CD4+ T cells from blood. The source is a young man in good health. CDR3s include the opening cysteine and the closing phenylalanine or tryptophan. A D gene is named only where the DNA matches it firmly. Expanded clones get a size class; other rows say once, few or many, or leave the size out.

abundance	v_gene	d_gene	j_gene	CDR3aa	CDR3nt
-	TRBV6-1	TRBD1	TRBJ2-1	CASSSRGSYNEQFF	TGTGCCAGCAGTTCCAGGGGGTCCTACAATGAGCAGTTCTTC
-	TRBV4-2	TRBD1	TRBJ1-5	CASSHTGADSNQPQHF	TGTGCCAGCAGCCACACAGGGGCGGATAGCAATCAGCCCCAGCATTTT
few	TRBV7-9	-	TRBJ2-2	CARDRDPRRELFF	TGTGCCCGAGACCGGGACCCTCGCCGGGAGCTGTTTTTT
few	TRBV7-3	-	TRBJ1-1	CASSLTGPGTEAFF	TGTGCCAGCAGCTTAACGGGCCCTGGGACTGAAGCTTTCTTT
-	TRBV7-9	TRBD1	TRBJ1-2	CASSLAGQPGYTF	TGTGCCAGCAGCTTAGCGGGACAGCCTGGCTACACCTTC
many	TRBV7-9	-	TRBJ2-1	CASSPPVRLGYNEQFF	TGTGCCAGCAGTCCTCCCGTGAGACTAGGGTACAATGAGCAGTTCTTC
few	TRBV2	-	TRBJ1-2	CASSESEPLGGYTF	TGTGCCAGCAGTGAGTCCGAGCCCCTCGGGGGCTACACCTTC
few	TRBV9	-	TRBJ1-2	CASSVRAYNYGYTF	TGTGCCAGCAGCGTTAGAGCCTACAACTATGGCTACACCTTC
-	TRBV5-1	-	TRBJ2-7	CASSLPDTVSYEQYF	TGCGCCAGCAGCTTACCGGACACAGTCTCCTACGAGCAGTACTTC
-	TRBV11-2	TRBD2	TRBJ2-2	CASSRRLAGTTGELFF	TGTGCCAGCAGCCGCCGACTAGCGGGTACGACCGGGGAGCTGTTTTTT
few	TRBV7-2	-	TRBJ1-1	CASSLGILNTEAFF	TGTGCCAGCAGCTTAGGAATTCTGAACACTGAAGCTTTCTTT
-	TRBV11-2	TRBD2	TRBJ2-7	CASSSPGGPYEQYF	TGTGCCAGCAGCTCCCCGGGAGGGCCTTACGAGCAGTACTTC
few	TRBV5-1	TRBD2	TRBJ2-1	CASSLELAGLNEQFF	TGCGCCAGCAGCTTGGAACTAGCGGGACTCAATGAGCAGTTCTTC
-	TRBV15	TRBD1	TRBJ2-6	CATSSRDSTAGANVLTF	TGTGCCACCAGCAGCCGGGACAGCACGGCTGGGGCCAACGTCCTGACTTTC
few	TRBV7-2	-	TRBJ2-6	CASSLNSGANVLTF	TGTGCCAGCAGCCTCAACTCTGGGGCCAACGTCCTGACTTTC
-	TRBV30	-	TRBJ1-4	CAWNTDGATNEKLFF	TGTGCCTGGAATACGGACGGTGCAACTAATGAAAAACTGTTTTTT
-	TRBV5-6	TRBD2	TRBJ2-3	CASSLGPSGSGTDTQYF	TGTGCCAGCAGCTTGGGGCCTAGCGGGAGCGGCACAGATACGCAGTATTTT
-	TRBV27	TRBD1	TRBJ1-2	CASSLRGRGYTF	TGTGCCAGCAGTTTAAGGGGGCGTGGCTACACCTTC
-	TRBV5-1	-	TRBJ2-7	CASSLMAGYEQYF	TGCGCCAGCAGCTTGATGGCAGGGTACGAGCAGTACTTC
-	TRBV30	TRBD2	TRBJ2-6	CAWSVGLAVSGANVLTF	TGTGCCTGGAGTGTGGGACTAGCGGTTTCTGGGGCCAACGTCCTGACTTTC
few	TRBV18	-	TRBJ2-3	CASSRTASTDTQYF	TGTGCCAGCTCACGGACTGCTAGCACAGATACGCAGTATTTT
-	TRBV6-5	-	TRBJ1-5	CASKGSGTRGQPQHF	TGTGCCAGCAAAGGATCCGGGACGAGGGGCCAGCCCCAGCATTTT
-	TRBV4-1	-	TRBJ2-1	CASSQEWDSYNEQFF	TGCGCCAGCAGCCAAGAGTGGGACTCCTACAATGAGCAGTTCTTC
few	TRBV5-4	TRBD2	TRBJ2-1	CASSSKSSGSYNEQFF	TGTGCCAGCAGCTCTAAATCTAGCGGCTCCTACAATGAGCAGTTCTTC
many	TRBV28	-	TRBJ2-5	CASGLQGFETQYF	TGTGCCAGCGGCCTTCAGGGGTTCGAGACCCAGTACTTC
few	TRBV2	-	TRBJ2-1	CASSELTERDNEQFF	TGTGCCAGCAGTGAACTGACGGAACGAGACAATGAGCAGTTCTTC
few	TRBV10-3	TRBD1	TRBJ2-7	CAIRGTGEGYEQYF	TGTGCCATCAGGGGGACAGGGGAGGGCTACGAGCAGTACTTC
many	TRBV27	TRBD2	TRBJ2-1	CASSLPLADYNEQFF	TGTGCCAGCAGTTTACCACTAGCGGATTACAATGAGCAGTTCTTC
-	TRBV28	-	TRBJ2-5	CASSFGLNGQETQYF	TGTGCCAGCAGTTTCGGCTTGAATGGGCAAGAGACCCAGTACTTC
few	TRBV10-3	-	TRBJ2-1	CAISSQNEQFF	TGTGCCATCAGTTCGCAGAATGAGCAGTTCTTC
-	TRBV4-3	TRBD1	TRBJ1-2	CASSQASGGNYGYTF	TGCGCCAGCAGCCAAGCATCAGGGGGAAACTATGGCTACACCTTC
-	TRBV11-3	-	TRBJ2-2	CASSLVISGNTGELFF	TGTGCCAGCAGCCTAGTCATTAGCGGTAACACCGGGGAGCTGTTTTTT
-	TRBV28	-	TRBJ2-6	CASSLLGSGANVLTF	TGTGCCAGCAGCCTCTTGGGCTCTGGGGCCAACGTCCTGACTTTC
few	TRBV10-1	TRBD2	TRBJ2-1	CASSATSGSVSEQFF	TGCGCCAGCAGTGCTACTAGCGGGAGCGTAAGTGAGCAGTTCTTC
-	TRBV9	-	TRBJ2-5	CASSVDTTAEGETQYF	TGTGCCAGCAGCGTCGACACCACGGCTGAGGGAGAGACCCAGTACTTC
few	TRBV7-2	-	TRBJ2-5	CASSPPGPQETQYF	TGTGCCAGCAGCCCCCCTGGGCCCCAAGAGACCCAGTACTTC
few	TRBV7-2	-	TRBJ2-7	CASSLPSLGEQYF	TGTGCCAGCAGCTTGCCGTCTCTAGGAGAGCAGTACTTC
-	TRBV11-2	-	TRBJ2-3	CASSLDTTDDTQYF	TGTGCCAGCAGCTTAGATACGACAGACGATACGCAGTATTTT
many	TRBV21-1	-	TRBJ1-2	CASSKDPGPYGYTF	TGTGCCAGCAGCAAAGATCCGGGCCCCTATGGCTACACCTTC
-	TRBV28	TRBD2	TRBJ2-5	CASSRIAGVRETQYF	TGTGCCAGCAGCCGCATAGCGGGAGTAAGAGAGACCCAGTACTTC
few	TRBV11-2	TRBD2	TRBJ2-4	CASSFSPAGENIQYF	TGTGCCAGCAGCTTCTCCCCCGCGGGGGAAAACATTCAGTACTTC
-	TRBV6-6	TRBD1	TRBJ2-7	CASSNRDRGYEQYF	TGTGCCAGCAGTAACCGGGACAGGGGTTACGAGCAGTACTTC
few	TRBV29-1	-	TRBJ1-1	CSSTGQMNTEAFF	TGCAGCTCCACGGGACAAATGAACACTGAAGCTTTCTTT
few	TRBV30	-	TRBJ1-1	CAWSVRASVNTEAFF	TGTGCCTGGAGTGTACGAGCCAGCGTGAACACTGAAGCTTTCTTT
-	TRBV6-1	-	TRBJ2-1	CASSYSNEQFF	TGTGCCAGCAGTTACAGCAATGAGCAGTTCTTC
-	TRBV6-5	TRBD2	TRBJ2-7	CASRGSGRGSYEQYF	TGTGCCAGCAGAGGCAGCGGGAGGGGGTCCTACGAGCAGTACTTC
few	TRBV6-5	TRBD2	TRBJ2-1	CASRLLAGGRDEQFF	TGTGCCAGCAGACTACTAGCGGGAGGGCGGGATGAGCAGTTCTTC
-	TRBV4-3	TRBD1	TRBJ2-1	CASSQSGTVSEQFF	TGCGCCAGCAGCCAATCGGGGACAGTCTCTGAGCAGTTCTTC
-	TRBV10-3	-	TRBJ2-1	CAITAGRYNEQFF	TGTGCCATCACTGCAGGTAGATACAATGAGCAGTTCTTC
few	TRBV29-1	TRBD1	TRBJ2-5	CSVAGGGKTQYF	TGCAGCGTTGCAGGGGGCGGGAAGACCCAGTACTTC
few	TRBV7-2	TRBD1	TRBJ2-5	CASSRRQGRQETQYF	TGTGCCAGCAGTCGGCGACAGGGGAGGCAAGAGACCCAGTACTTC